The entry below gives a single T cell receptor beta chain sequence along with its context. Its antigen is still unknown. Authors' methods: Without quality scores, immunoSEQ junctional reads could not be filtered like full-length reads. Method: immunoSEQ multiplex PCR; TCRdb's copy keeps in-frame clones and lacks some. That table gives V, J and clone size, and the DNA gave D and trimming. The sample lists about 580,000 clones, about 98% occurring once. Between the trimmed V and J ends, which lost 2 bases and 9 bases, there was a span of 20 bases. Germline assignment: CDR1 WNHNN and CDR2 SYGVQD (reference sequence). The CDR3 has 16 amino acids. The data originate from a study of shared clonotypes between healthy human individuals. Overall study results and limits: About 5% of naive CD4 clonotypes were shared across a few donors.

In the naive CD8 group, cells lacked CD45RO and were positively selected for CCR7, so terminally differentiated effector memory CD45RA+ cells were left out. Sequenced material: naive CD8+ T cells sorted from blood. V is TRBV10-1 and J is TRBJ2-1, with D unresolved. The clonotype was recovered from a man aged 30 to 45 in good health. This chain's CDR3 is CASSEIRGPVGCEQFF. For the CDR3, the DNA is TGCGCCAGCAGTGAGATTCGCGGACCAGTAGGGTGTGAGCAGTTCTTC.